This TCR beta chain was found in a study of graft-versus-host responses after intestinal transplantation. Trimming removed 6 bases at V and 2 bases at J, with 8 bases between. CDR1 is MDHEN, CDR2 SYDVKM, per germline. This CDR3 is built from 12 residues. Sequenced by immunoSEQ multiplex PCR; TCRdb stores in-frame clones only, minus some. In the table there are around 55,000 clones, 89% of which are singletons. A word on this clone: Its antigen remains unknown.

Sequencing was performed on unstimulated CD4+ T cells sorted from spleen or lymph node cells, taken before transplant. The receptor's source is a human donor who was the organ donor for an intestinal transplant. The J gene is TRBJ2-7, the V gene TRBV28; D unresolved. The CDR3, as DNA: TGTGCCAGCAGCAGAGACACCTACGAGCAGTACTTC. This sequence encodes CASSRDTYEQYF.